The source of this TCR beta chain is a study of blood T cell repertoires in COVID-19. Study at large: From T cells, B-cell-depleted T cells, or PBMCs came the material, which was cDNA or gDNA.

The CDR3 consists of 12 residues. V was clipped by 3 bases and J by 3 bases, with 5 bases between them. Researchers sorted participants into cohorts using their self-reported clinical history. Either two negative PCRs, clearance, or symptom resolution qualified Cohort 3 donors as recovered. How the authors handled the data: Estimation of nucleated cell counts relied on the amplification of reference gene primers. Clones were sequenced by immunoSEQ multiplex PCR, and TCRdb holds only the in-frame ones, with some missing. V, J and clone size reflect that table, while D and trimming were determined from the DNA. The sample lists a few hundred thousand clones, around 83% occurring once.

The rearrangement uses TRBV12-3 or TRBV12-4 and TRBJ2-5; D remains ambiguous. This receptor was identified in a woman aged 45-65 years who had recovered from COVID-19. The sequencing sample was made of PBMCs or T cells enriched from blood (not recorded which). DNA of the CDR3: TGTGCCAGCAGTTTCCCCAAAGAGACCCAGTACTTC. Translated, it gives CASSFPKETQYF.